This paragraph covers one T cell receptor (beta chain) sequence. What it binds is not known. The sample comes from a study of T cell responses to AZD1222 COVID-19 vaccine. Whole-study findings and limits: Baseline seropositivity characterized only a handful of AZD1222 recipients. Following two doses of AZD1222, Spike-specific TCR breadth and depth rose.

Deletions cut 7 bases from V and 4 bases from J, with 20 bases between. Germline V gene sequence: CDR1 LGHDT, CDR2 YNNKEL (reference sequence). This CDR3 has 16 residues. Profiled with immunoSEQ multiplex PCR; TCRdb holds only in-frame clones, not every one. The table lists fewer than 85,000 clones, about 80% of them singletons. This receptor was taken from an adult who received the AZD1222 COVID-19 vaccine. Sequencing used peripheral blood, obtained 28 days after the second AZD1222 dose. The chain joins TRBV3-1 (or the pseudogene TRBV3-2) to TRBJ1-5; no clear D. The CDR3 region is CASTGDPTVQNQPQHF. In DNA form, the CDR3 reads TGTGCCAGCACGGGTGACCCGACCGTGCAGAATCAGCCCCAGCATTTT.